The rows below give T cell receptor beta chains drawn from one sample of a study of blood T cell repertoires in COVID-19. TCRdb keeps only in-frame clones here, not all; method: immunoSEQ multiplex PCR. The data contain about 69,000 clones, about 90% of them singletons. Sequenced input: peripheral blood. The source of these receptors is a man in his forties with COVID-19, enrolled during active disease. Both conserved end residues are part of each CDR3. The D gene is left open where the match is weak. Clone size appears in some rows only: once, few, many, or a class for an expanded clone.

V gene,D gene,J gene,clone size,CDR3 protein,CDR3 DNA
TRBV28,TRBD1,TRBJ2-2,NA,CASSRPKTGWLGGELFF,TGTGCCAGCAGCCGACCAAAGACAGGGTGGTTGGGCGGGGAGCTGTTTTTT
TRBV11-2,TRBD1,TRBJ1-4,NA,CASSLGDRSNEKLFF,TGTGCCAGCAGCCTAGGGGACAGGAGTAATGAAAAACTGTTTTTT
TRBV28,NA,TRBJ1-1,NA,CASSQQDTEAFF,TGTGCCAGCAGTCAGCAGGACACCGAAGCTTTCTTT
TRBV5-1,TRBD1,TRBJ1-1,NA,CASSAQGAYTEAFF,TGCGCCAGCAGCGCACAGGGGGCTTATACTGAAGCTTTCTTT
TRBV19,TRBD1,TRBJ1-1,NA,CASSPGQGAISEAFF,TGTGCCAGTAGTCCGGGACAGGGGGCTATCTCTGAAGCTTTCTTT
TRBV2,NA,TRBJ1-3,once,CASRLGGHSGNTIYF,TGTGCCAGCAGATTGGGGGGGCACTCTGGAAACACCATATATTTT
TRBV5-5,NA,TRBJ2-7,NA,CASSLGSNEAEQYF,TGTGCCAGCAGCTTGGGTAGTAACGAAGCCGAGCAGTACTTC
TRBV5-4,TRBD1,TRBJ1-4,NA,CASGLKTGGREKLFF,TGTGCCAGCGGCCTAAAGACAGGGGGCCGTGAAAAACTGTTTTTT
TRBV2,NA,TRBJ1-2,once,CASSAGADGYTF,TGTGCCAGCAGTGCAGGGGCAGACGGCTACACCTTC
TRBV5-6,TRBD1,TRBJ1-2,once,CASSFWDRANYGYTF,TGTGCCAGCAGCTTTTGGGACAGGGCTAACTATGGCTACACCTTC
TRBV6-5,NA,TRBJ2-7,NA,CASYGRQGISYEQYF,TGTGCCAGCTACGGTCGGCAGGGGATCTCCTACGAGCAGTACTTC
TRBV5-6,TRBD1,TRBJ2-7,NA,CASSLGQVLPSYEQYF,TGTGCCAGCAGCCTGGGACAGGTACTCCCTTCCTACGAGCAGTACTTC
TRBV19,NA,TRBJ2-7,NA,CASRRPRDTYEQYF,TGTGCCAGTAGGCGGCCTCGGGACACCTACGAGCAGTACTTC
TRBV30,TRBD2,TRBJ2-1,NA,CAWSALLAGEQFF,TGTGCCTGGAGTGCCCTACTAGCGGGGGAGCAGTTCTTC
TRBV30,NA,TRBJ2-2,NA,CAWSVRSGPGELFF,TGTGCCTGGAGTGTACGGTCAGGGCCCGGGGAGCTGTTTTTT
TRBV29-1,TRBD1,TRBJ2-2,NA,CSARDRVPGELFF,TGCAGCGCACGGGACAGGGTGCCCGGGGAGCTGTTTTTT
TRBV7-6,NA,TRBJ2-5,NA,CASSQGGSRETQYF,TGTGCCAGCAGCCAAGGAGGGTCTCGAGAGACCCAGTACTTC
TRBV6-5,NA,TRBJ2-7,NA,CASSPSSLEQYF,TGTGCCAGCAGTCCCTCTTCTCTCGAGCAGTACTTC
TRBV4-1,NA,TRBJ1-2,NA,CASSQDGPGLFGGYTF,TGCGCCAGCAGCCAAGATGGGCCAGGGCTGTTCGGGGGCTACACCTTC
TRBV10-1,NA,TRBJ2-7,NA,CASSERGYYEQYF,TGCGCCAGCAGTGAGCGGGGATACTACGAGCAGTACTTC
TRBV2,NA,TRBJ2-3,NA,CASRSQADTQYF,TGTGCCAGCAGGAGCCAAGCGGATACGCAGTATTTT
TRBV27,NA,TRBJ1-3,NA,CASRDSSGNTIYF,TGTGCCAGCAGGGACAGCTCTGGAAACACCATATATTTT
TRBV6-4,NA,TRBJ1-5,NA,CASSVGGGQPQHF,TGTGCCAGCAGTGTTGGGGGAGGGCAGCCCCAGCATTTT
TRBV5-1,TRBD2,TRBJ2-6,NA,CASSPGGTGANVLTF,TGCGCCAGCAGCCCGGGGGGTACGGGGGCCAACGTCCTGACTTTC
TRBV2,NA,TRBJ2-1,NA,CASNGVYNEQFF,TGTGCCAGCAACGGGGTCTACAATGAGCAGTTCTTC
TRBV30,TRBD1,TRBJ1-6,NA,CAWAGQGESPLHF,TGTGCCTGGGCGGGACAGGGGGAGTCACCCCTCCACTTT
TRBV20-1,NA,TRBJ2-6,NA,CSASKPRVPGANVLTF,TGCAGTGCTAGTAAACCTCGGGTGCCTGGGGCCAACGTCCTGACTTTC
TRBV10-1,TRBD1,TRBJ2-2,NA,CASSETRTGFGELFF,TGCGCCAGCAGTGAGACTAGGACAGGGTTCGGGGAGCTGTTTTTT
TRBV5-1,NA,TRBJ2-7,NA,CASSWGGLIYEQYF,TGCGCCAGCTCCTGGGGGGGGCTTATCTACGAGCAGTACTTC
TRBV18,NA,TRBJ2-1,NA,CASSPPPGYHNEQFF,TGTGCCAGCTCACCACCTCCAGGGTACCACAATGAGCAGTTCTTC
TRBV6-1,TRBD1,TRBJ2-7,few,CASSGHPGTGGSYEQYF,TGTGCCAGCAGTGGCCACCCGGGAACAGGGGGATCCTACGAGCAGTACTTC
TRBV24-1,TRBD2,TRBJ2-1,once,CATSDFYSGGHLYSYNEQFF,TGTGCCACCAGTGACTTCTATAGCGGGGGCCACCTTTACTCCTACAATGAGCAGTTCTTC
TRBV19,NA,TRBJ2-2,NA,CASSIRQNTGELFF,TGTGCCAGTAGTATTCGACAGAACACCGGGGAGCTGTTTTTT
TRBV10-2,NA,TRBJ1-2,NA,CASSSFNPNYGYTF,TGCGCCAGCAGCTCTTTTAATCCTAACTATGGCTACACCTTC
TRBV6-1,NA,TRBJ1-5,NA,CASSEWGDGNQPQHF,TGTGCCAGCAGTGAATGGGGGGACGGCAATCAGCCCCAGCATTTT
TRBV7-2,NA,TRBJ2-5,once,CASSHRGRVMETQYF,TGTGCCAGCAGTCACCGTGGCAGGGTTATGGAGACCCAGTACTTC
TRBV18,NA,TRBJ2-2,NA,CASSPPGPGENTGELFF,TGTGCCAGCTCACCACCGGGGCCAGGCGAAAACACCGGGGAGCTGTTTTTT
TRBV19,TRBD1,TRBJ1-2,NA,CASRQGANYGYTF,TGTGCCAGTCGACAGGGGGCTAACTATGGCTACACCTTC
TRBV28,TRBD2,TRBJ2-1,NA,CASSPGGGSLNEQFF,TGTGCCAGCAGCCCTGGGGGGGGGTCCCTCAATGAGCAGTTCTTC
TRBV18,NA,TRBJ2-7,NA,CASSLRRQGYEQYF,TGTGCCAGCTCACTTCGGCGGCAGGGTTACGAGCAGTACTTC
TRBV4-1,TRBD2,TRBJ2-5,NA,CASSPLTGGRTETQYF,TGCGCCAGCAGCCCCCTGACGGGGGGGCGGACAGAGACCCAGTACTTC
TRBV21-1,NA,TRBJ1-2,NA,CASPKTSEGYGYTF,TGTGCCAGCCCAAAAACGAGTGAGGGTTATGGCTACACCTTC
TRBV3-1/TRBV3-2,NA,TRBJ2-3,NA,CASSLLGGVDTQYF,TGTGCCAGCAGCCTCTTAGGGGGAGTGGATACGCAGTATTTT
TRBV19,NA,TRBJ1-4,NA,CASSSPGGSEKLFF,TGTGCCAGTAGCTCCCCCGGGGGGAGTGAAAAACTGTTTTTT
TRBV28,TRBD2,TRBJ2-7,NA,CASSPPGGAYEQYF,TGTGCCAGCAGTCCGCCGGGGGGGGCCTACGAGCAGTACTTC
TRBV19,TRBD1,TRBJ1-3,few,CASRDRKNSGNTIYF,TGTGCCAGTCGGGACAGGAAAAACTCTGGAAACACCATATATTTT
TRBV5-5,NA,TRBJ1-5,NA,CASSLTVNSNQPQHF,TGTGCCAGCAGCTTAACAGTCAATAGCAATCAGCCCCAGCATTTT
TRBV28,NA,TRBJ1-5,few,CASREGASNHQPQHF,TGTGCCAGCAGGGAAGGGGCGTCGAATCATCAGCCCCAGCATTTT
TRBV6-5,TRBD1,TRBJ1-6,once,CASRGTGNSPLHF,TGTGCCAGCAGAGGGACAGGGAATTCACCCCTCCACTTT
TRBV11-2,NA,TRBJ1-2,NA,CASSSGTGYDYGYTF,TGTGCCAGCAGCTCAGGTACAGGGTACGACTATGGCTACACCTTC
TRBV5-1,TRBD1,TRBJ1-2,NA,CASSLNPGQGGGYTF,TGCGCCAGCAGCTTGAACCCGGGACAGGGGGGCGGCTACACCTTC
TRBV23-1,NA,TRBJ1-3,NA,CASSQSVALGRGNTIYF,TGCGCCAGCAGTCAATCTGTGGCTCTGGGGCGCGGAAACACCATATATTTT
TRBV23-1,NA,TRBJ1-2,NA,CASNTPRRGHYGYTF,TGCGCCAGCAACACTCCCCGCAGGGGTCACTATGGCTACACCTTC
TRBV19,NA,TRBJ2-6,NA,CASSIKSEPGANVLTF,TGTGCCAGTAGTATCAAATCAGAACCTGGGGCCAACGTCCTGACTTTC